This record concerns one T cell receptor (beta chain) sequence. Additional DNA sequences in this sample encode the identical CDR3. This sample is drawn from a study of blood T cell repertoires in COVID-19. The wider study: Nucleic acid was either cDNA or gDNA, and it came from T cells, B-cell-depleted T cells, or PBMCs.

CDR3 size: 14 residues. CDR1 is SGHTA, CDR2 FQGTGA, per germline. The J segment lost 4 bases and the V segment lost 0 bases, leaving 0 bases of the junction unmatched. How the authors handled the data: How many nucleated cells were present was estimated from reference gene primer amplification. Libraries were prepared by immunoSEQ multiplex PCR; TCRdb keeps only in-frame clonotypes and omits some of them. From that table come the V and J calls and clone size; the DNA was used to work out D and trimming. Of approximately 140,000 clones in the sample, 80% to 90% are singletons; the top ten hold under 3.5%.

This sequence was found in a man between 65 and 79 years old with acute or convalescent COVID-19. The material sequenced was peripheral blood. V and J are TRBV7-3 and TRBJ2-1; 7 bases fit TRBD2. The chain's CDR3 is CASSLTGGYNEQFF. The CDR3 DNA is TGTGCCAGCAGCTTAACCGGGGGGTACAATGAGCAGTTCTTC.